This T cell receptor (beta chain) was recorded in a study of T cell responses to AZD1222 COVID-19 vaccine. Findings of the study overall: Donors skewed white British and female; clonal diversity was possibly underestimated. Vaccination with two AZD1222 doses was followed by a rise in Spike-specific TCR breadth and depth. Repertoires in all cases were sampled only once the peak T cell response had passed.

TCRdb's table, derived via immunoSEQ multiplex PCR, lists solely in-frame clones and lacks some. The sample has about 140,000 clones; 85% to 90% are singletons. This clone was recorded only once. What it binds is unknown. The CDR3 is 17 residues long. CDR1 is MDHEN, CDR2 SYDVKM, per germline. Losses at the gene ends were 1 base for V and 4 bases for J; bases not matched to a gene: 10. The sequencing used peripheral blood, collected 28 days after the second AZD1222 dose. The receptor comes from an adult who received the AZD1222 COVID-19 vaccine. The rearrangement joins TRBV28 to TRBJ2-3, with 8 positions matching TRBD2. In DNA, the CDR3 is TGTGCCAGCAGTTTATTCCCAGCGGGAGTACTGCCAGATACGCAGTATTTT. Encoded protein: CASSLFPAGVLPDTQYF.